The T cell receptor (beta chain) under discussion was sequenced for a study of T-cell memory formation after mild COVID-19. Whole-study results and caveats: Confirmation was lacking for SARS-CoV-2 specificity of second-wave clones that peaked on day 37. Largely, contracting CD4+ clones fell within CM and EM, and contracting CD8+ clones within EMRA. That cross-reactive memory joined was suggested by some responding clones appearing in pre-infection memory.

The germline V gene has CDR1 MGHRA and CDR2 YSYEKL. With V trimmed by 4 bases and J by 2 bases, 7 bases remained unmatched. The CDR3 extends over 16 amino acids. Constant-segment-primed 5'RACE gave TCR alpha and TCR beta cDNA libraries with sample barcodes and UMIs. TCRdb reprocessed the 5' RACE reads with MiXCR, giving one entry per CDR3 protein. This sample has roughly 450,000 distinct CDR3 sequences, with 15% to 20% found just once. A note on this clonotype: Its target is not known.

Sequenced material: PBMCs or a T cell subset sorted from them (not recorded which). This clonotype was obtained from an adult woman who had mild COVID-19 (a few samples of this study predate the infection). Cell type and time point are not known. The V call is TRBV4-1, the J call TRBJ1-5, with TRBD1 matching over 8 bases. The CDR3 DNA follows: TGCGCCAGCAGCCCGGACAGGGTGGGACGCAATCAGCCCCAGCATTTT. Protein product: CASSPDRVGRNQPQHF.